One sample yielded the 13 T cell receptor beta chains listed below, sequenced in a study of T cell changes during pregnancy in multiple sclerosis. The assay was immunoSEQ multiplex PCR, and TCRdb's table has in-frame clones only and misses some. Here the sample spans around 50,000 clones, 75% to 95% being singletons. Sequencing used peripheral blood, obtained after pregnancy. The receptor source for this set is a female donor in good health, enrolled as a control in a pregnancy study.

The rearrangement joins TRBV7-9 to TRBJ1-5; D is perhaps TRBD1 (5 bases). This CDR3 is 14 amino acids long. Germline V CDR1 and CDR2: SEHNR, FQNEAQ (reference sequence). With 5 bases removed from V and 4 bases from J, the gap between germline ends came to 12 bases. Written as DNA, the CDR3 is TGTGCCAGCAGCCCCCAGGGTAGAAATCAGCCCCAGCATTTT. This sequence encodes CASSPQGRNQPQHF.

The chain carries TRBV7-9 and TRBJ2-7; the D gene is possibly TRBD1 (6 bases). There are 15 residues in the CDR3. The V end lost 5 bases, the J end lost 1 base, and 15 bases lay between the germline ends. Germline CDR1 and CDR2: SEHNR and FQNEAQ (reference sequence). The CDR3 spells CASSHPRGSSYEQYF. The CDR3 coding sequence is TGTGCCAGCAGCCACCCCAGGGGCAGTTCCTACGAGCAGTACTTC. Supplemented by reference TRBV7-9 and TRBJ2-7, the full variable domain reads DTGVSQNPRHKITKRGQNVTFRCDPISEHNRLYWYRQTLGQGPEFLTYFQNEAQLEKSRLLSDRFSAERPKGSFSTLEIQRTEQGDSAMYLCASSHPRGSSYEQYFGPGTRLTVT.

V gene TRBV29-1 combines with J gene TRBJ2-1, with 8 bases fitting TRBD2. CDR3 length: 15 residues. The germline V gene encodes CDR1 SQVTM and CDR2 ANQGSEA. V gave up 7 bases and J gave up 0 bases; unmatched junction bases: 8. The DNA for the CDR3 is TGCAGCGCCGAAACTAGCGGAAGCTCCTACAATGAGCAGTTCTTC. As protein: CSAETSGSSYNEQFF.

V usage is TRBV7-8 and J usage is TRBJ1-6; possibly TRBD1 for D (5 bases). Trimming removed 1 base from V and 7 bases from J, with 11 bases in between. Germline V gives CDR1 SGHVS, CDR2 FQNEAQ. This CDR3 has 15 residues. As DNA, the CDR3 is TGTGCCAGCAGCTTAGAGGGGCTCCTAAATTCACCCCTCCACTTT. Its protein is CASSLEGLLNSPLHF.

J is TRBJ2-7 and V is TRBV10-1; TRBD1 agrees at 10 bases. Germline V gene data show CDR1 as WNHNN and CDR2 as SYGVQD (reference sequence). The J segment lost 3 bases and the V segment lost 6 bases, leaving 8 bases of the junction unmatched. CDR3 length equals 15 residues. CDR3 amino acids: CASSYDRGRSYEQYF. The CDR3 coding sequence is TGCGCCAGCAGCTATGACAGGGGGCGAAGCTACGAGCAGTACTTC.

The chain employs TRBV5-1 and TRBJ2-1, with TRBD2 identical over 7 bases. The germline gives CDR1 SGHRS, CDR2 YFSETQ. This CDR3 is built from 16 residues. V dropped 4 bases and J dropped 6; count of bases not matched to a gene: 13. For the CDR3, the DNA is TGCGCCAGCAGCCAAGCACCGGGACTAACTTTCAATGAGCAGTTCTTC. It translates to CASSQAPGLTFNEQFF.

The V gene is TRBV5-1, the J gene TRBJ1-2; 12 bases are a match to TRBD1. The trim removed 3 bases at V and 7 bases at J, leaving 13 bases unmatched. The CDR3 sequence is 17 residues long. The germline V gene has CDR1 SGHRS and CDR2 YFSETQ. CDR3 sequence reads: CASSYNRDRGPSGGYTF. The CDR3 region has the DNA TGCGCCAGCAGCTACAACCGGGACAGGGGGCCCTCGGGTGGCTACACCTTC.

Here the CDR3 reads CASSLSGAGGAKNIQYF. DNA of the CDR3: TGTGCCAGCAGCTTATCAGGGGCAGGGGGTGCCAAAAACATTCAGTACTTC. The V and J genes are TRBV7-9 and TRBJ2-4; 7 bases map to TRBD1. Germline CDR1 SEHNR, CDR2 FQNEAQ (reference sequence). The CDR3 extends over 17 amino acids. Trimming took 2 bases from V and 1 from J; bases not matched to a gene: 8.

The chain couples TRBV2 to TRBJ1-1, with 8 bases identical to TRBD1. Per the germline V gene, CDR1 is SNHLY and CDR2 is FYNNEI. The ends lost 6 bases at V and 3 bases at J; junction bases unmatched: 9. There are 15 residues in the CDR3. The DNA for the CDR3 is TGTGCCAGCAGAACCAGACAGGGGACCTACACTGAAGCTTTCTTT. Protein: CASRTRQGTYTEAFF.

This chain connects TRBV5-1 to TRBJ1-1, with 7 positions matching TRBD1. The CDR3 runs 13 residues. Germline V gene sequence: CDR1 SGHRS, CDR2 YFSETQ. V gave up 4 bases and J gave up 7 bases; unmatched junction bases: 7. The CDR3 reads CASSLPGGLEAFF. The CDR3 DNA follows: TGCGCCAGCAGCCTCCCAGGGGGTCTTGAAGCTTTCTTT.

This sequence joins TRBV7-9 and TRBJ1-6; D might be TRBD1 (5 bases). The CDR3 totals 15 residues. Germline V gives CDR1 SEHNR, CDR2 FQNEAQ (reference sequence). Trimming removed 7 bases from V and 8 bases from J, with 18 bases in between. CDR3 residues: CASKGRTELYSPLHF. CDR3 bases: TGTGCCAGCAAGGGGCGAACTGAACTATATTCACCCCTCCACTTT.

The chain combines TRBV28 with TRBJ1-1; D perhaps matches TRBD1 (5 bases). The V and J ends lost 7 bases and 0 bases respectively, with 18 bases between them. Germline V gene data show CDR1 as MDHEN and CDR2 as SYDVKM. The CDR3 is 16 residues long. The chain's CDR3 is CASIGGGVPVNTEAFF. CDR3 nucleotides: TGTGCCAGCATTGGGGGAGGGGTGCCGGTGAACACTGAAGCTTTCTTT.

The CDR3 coding sequence is TGTGCCAGCATCACGGCGGGACAGGGGAATAGAGAAAAACTGTTTTTT. This sequence encodes CASITAGQGNREKLFF. This rearrangement joins TRBV7-9 to TRBJ1-4; 10 bases are a match to TRBD1. The CDR3 spans 16 residues. CDR1 is SEHNR, CDR2 FQNEAQ, per germline (reference sequence). V trimming: 7 bases; J trimming: 8 bases; junction bases outside the gene matches: 13.